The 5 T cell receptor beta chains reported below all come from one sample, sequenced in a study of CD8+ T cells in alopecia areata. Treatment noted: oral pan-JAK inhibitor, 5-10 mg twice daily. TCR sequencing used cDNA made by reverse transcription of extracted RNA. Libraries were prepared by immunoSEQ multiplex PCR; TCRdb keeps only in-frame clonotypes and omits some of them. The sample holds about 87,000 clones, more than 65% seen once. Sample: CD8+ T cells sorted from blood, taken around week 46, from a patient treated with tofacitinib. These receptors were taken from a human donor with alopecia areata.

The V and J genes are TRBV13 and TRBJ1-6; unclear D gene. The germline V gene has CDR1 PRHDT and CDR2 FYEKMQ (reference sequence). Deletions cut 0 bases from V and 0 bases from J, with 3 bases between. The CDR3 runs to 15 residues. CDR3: CASSLGVSYNSPLHF. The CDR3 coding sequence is TGTGCCAGCAGCTTAGGGGTCTCCTATAATTCACCCCTCCACTTT.

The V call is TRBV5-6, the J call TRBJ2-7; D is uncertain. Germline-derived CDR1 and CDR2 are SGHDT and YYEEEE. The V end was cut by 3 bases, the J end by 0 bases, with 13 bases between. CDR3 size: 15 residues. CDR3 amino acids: CASSSSDPSSYEQYF. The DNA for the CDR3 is TGTGCCAGCAGCTCGAGTGATCCGAGCTCCTACGAGCAGTACTTC.

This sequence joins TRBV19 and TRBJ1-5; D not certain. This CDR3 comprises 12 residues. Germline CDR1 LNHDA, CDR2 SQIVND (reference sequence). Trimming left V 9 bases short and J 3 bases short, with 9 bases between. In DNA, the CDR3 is TGTGCCAGCCGGGCCGTCAATCAGCCCCAGCATTTT. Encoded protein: CASRAVNQPQHF. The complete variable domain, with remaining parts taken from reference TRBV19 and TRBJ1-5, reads DGGITQSPKYLFRKEGQNVTLSCEQNLNHDAMYWYRQDPGQGLRLIYYSQIVNDFQKGDIAEGYSVSREKKESFPLTVTSAQKNPTAFYLCASRAVNQPQHFGDGTRLSIL.

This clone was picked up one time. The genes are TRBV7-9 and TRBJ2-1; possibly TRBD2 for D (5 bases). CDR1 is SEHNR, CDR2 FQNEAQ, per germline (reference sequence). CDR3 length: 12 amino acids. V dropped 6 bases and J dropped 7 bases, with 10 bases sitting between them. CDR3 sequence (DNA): TGTGCCAGCAGAGTAGAGGGTAATGAGCAGTTCTTC. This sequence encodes CASRVEGNEQFF.

Here the CDR3 reads CASSSQGSGDSPLHF. The CDR3 nucleotides are TGTGCCAGTAGTTCACAGGGGTCCGGCGATTCACCCCTCCACTTT. The chain uses TRBV19 and TRBJ1-6, with 7 bases lining up with TRBD1. The germline gives CDR1 LNHDA, CDR2 SQIVND (reference sequence). J was trimmed by 8 bases and V by 5 bases; bases with no gene match: 9. This CDR3 spans 15 amino acids.